The clone carrying this T cell receptor beta chain was seen only a few times. Its antigen is still unknown. Germline CDR1 reads MGHRA; CDR2 reads YSYEKL. The CDR3 is 18 amino acids. V lost 4 bases and J lost 7; bases outside the gene matches: 19. This record comes from a study of blood T cells in healthy people across ages. Findings and limits, study-wide: Higher diversity, along with more naive CD4+ cells, distinguished long-lived donors from aged donors. Per million T cells, TCR beta diversity dropped about linearly as age rose.

Isolated PBMCs totaled at least 7 million in each sample. Combining a sample-barcoded 5' primer with a J-beta primer mix, a second PCR ran for roughly 7 to 12 cycles. Every sample returned 3 million or more CDR3-containing paired-end reads. MiXCR, run by TCRdb on the 5' RACE reads, gives a single entry per CDR3 protein. The sample includes fewer than 2,000,000 distinct CDR3 sequences, 39% of them seen just once. Sequencing input: blood. This sequence originates from a human donor in good health. V is TRBV4-1 and J is TRBJ2-1; 7 bases line up with TRBD2. CDR3 bases: TGCGCCAGCAGCCTTTTCCCGCCTTTAGCGGGTATACGGAATGAGCAGTTCTTC. Its translation is CASSLFPPLAGIRNEQFF.